This TCR beta chain was captured in a study of radiation and T cells in renal cell carcinoma. On the study more broadly: Nephrectomy followed 15 Gy stereotactic body radiation by 4 weeks. Study results and limitations: No pretreatment tumor biopsies were available for baseline clonotypes. From baseline, blood top tumor clonotypes peaked at 2 weeks post-radiation.

The repertoire was sequenced with immunoSEQ multiplex PCR; TCRdb's copy has only in-frame clones and lacks some. This table has 130,000 to 150,000 clones, about 87% appearing once. Comments on this clone: Its antigen remains unknown.

Noted time point: baseline pretreatment blood. Treatment denoted: 15 Gy SBRT to primary tumor, nephrectomy 4 weeks later. Serial blood draws occurred at baseline and 2 and 4 weeks post-SBRT. The CDR3 has 15 residues. Between the trimmed V and J ends, which lost 2 bases and 9 bases, there was a span of 20 bases. Germline CDR1 and CDR2: SGHDT and YYEEEE. The chain carries TRBV5-6 and TRBJ1-2; tentatively, D is TRBD1 (5 bases). This specimen was blood, taken from a patient whose treatment included radiotherapy and nephrectomy. The receptor was derived from a woman in her 70s with renal cell carcinoma. In DNA, the CDR3 is TGTGCCAGCAGCTTTACCGCAGATGGGGGGATGAGCTACACCTTC. It codes for CASSFTADGGMSYTF.